Sequencing of this T cell receptor (beta chain) was carried out in a study of blood T cell repertoires in COVID-19. Across the whole study: T cells, B-cell-depleted T cells, or PBMCs provided the cDNA or gDNA that served as material.

Per the original methods: Reference gene primer amplification gave estimated nucleated cell counts. The table came from immunoSEQ multiplex PCR; TCRdb's copy has only in-frame clones and leaves some out. V, J and clone size are those of that table, while D and trimming were read from the DNA. Among under 200,000 clones listed, 82% were seen once. The germline CDR1 and CDR2 sequences are SEHNR and FQNEAQ (reference sequence). V was cut by 2 bases and J by 5 bases, with 12 bases left in between. The CDR3 extends over 14 amino acids. The study drew participants aged about 18 to 89 years from some 23 US areas. Participant-reported clinical history was the basis for cohort assignment.

The specimen was PBMCs or T cells enriched from blood (not recorded which). The source is a man in his sixties who had recovered from COVID-19. This chain uses TRBV7-9 with TRBJ1-1, with D tentatively TRBD1 (5 bases). CDR3 protein: CASSLYPGGTEAFF. The CDR3 DNA is TGTGCCAGCAGCTTATACCCCGGGGGGACTGAAGCTTTCTTT.